A single sample is the source of the 2 T cell receptor beta chains below, sequenced in a study of blood T cell repertoires in COVID-19. Produced via immunoSEQ multiplex PCR; TCRdb's table is partial and in-frame only. Among 60,000 to 90,000 clones listed, 87% were seen once. Sequences were obtained from peripheral blood. The receptors originated from a woman older than 75 with active or convalescent COVID-19.

The chain couples TRBV4-1 to TRBJ2-7; TRBD2 aligns across 7 bases. This CDR3 spans 17 amino acids. Germline-derived CDR1 and CDR2 are MGHRA and YSYEKL. V lost 3 bases to trimming and J lost 0 bases; unmatched junction nucleotides: 11. The CDR3: CASSQGAGLSFSYEQYF. CDR3 nucleotides: TGCGCCAGCAGCCAGGGAGCGGGACTTTCCTTCTCCTACGAGCAGTACTTC.

The rearrangement uses TRBV4-1 and TRBJ1-4, with D unclear. V lost 0 bases and J 11 bases, leaving 7 bases between the germline ends. Germline V gene lookup returns CDR1 MGHRA and CDR2 YSYEKL. This CDR3 spans 12 amino acids. In DNA, the CDR3 is TGCGCCAGCAGCCAAGATATGCGGAAACTGTTTTTT. Its protein product is CASSQDMRKLFF.